This is a list of T cell receptor beta chains from one sample in a study of blood T cell repertoires in COVID-19. Sequencing was performed with immunoSEQ multiplex PCR; in TCRdb, only in-frame clones are kept and a portion is missing. In the table there are roughly 35,000 clones, around 90% of which are singletons. Sequencing was performed on peripheral blood. Every receptor here comes from a man aged 55 to 70 with active COVID-19. The CDR3 runs from the conserved cysteine through the conserved F or W. A D gene is named only where the DNA matches it firmly. Not all rows give a size; the values are once, few, many and, for expanded clones, a class.

j_call d_call cdr3_length v_call clone_size cdr3_aa cdr3_nt
TRBJ2-1 TRBD2 16 TRBV7-9 NA CASSSPGGSSYNEQFF TGTGCCAGCAGCTCCCCCGGCGGGAGCTCCTACAATGAGCAGTTCTTC
TRBJ2-5 TRBD2 13 TRBV5-1 NA CASSTVAGETQYF TGCGCCAGCAGCACGGTAGCGGGAGAGACCCAGTACTTC
TRBJ2-5 NA 14 TRBV7-9 NA CASSFGGSGETQYF TGTGCCAGCAGCTTCGGCGGGTCGGGCGAGACCCAGTACTTC
TRBJ2-5 TRBD1 13 TRBV15 NA CATRTGGDETQYF TGTGCCACCAGGACAGGGGGCGATGAGACCCAGTACTTC
TRBJ1-5 NA 16 TRBV23-1 NA CARNECRGGSNQPQHF TGCGCCAGAAATGAATGTCGGGGGGGTAGCAATCAGCCCCAGCATTTT
TRBJ2-3 TRBD2 19 TRBV18 NA CASSPPLAGGAPDPDTQYF TGTGCCAGCTCACCACCGCTAGCGGGAGGAGCCCCTGATCCGGATACGCAGTATTTT
TRBJ2-1 TRBD1 14 TRBV19 few CASSLRTGNNEQFF TGTGCCAGTAGTCTACGGACAGGAAACAATGAGCAGTTCTTC
TRBJ2-2 NA 18 TRBV3-1/TRBV3-2 NA CASSQEGLGTTPTGELFF TGTGCCAGCAGCCAAGAAGGATTGGGTACTACGCCCACCGGGGAGCTGTTTTTT
TRBJ1-1 NA 13 TRBV21-1 NA CASSRVMNTEAFF TGTGCCAGCAGCCGGGTTATGAACACTGAAGCTTTCTTT
TRBJ2-1 NA 15 TRBV28 NA CASSSTSLLVPEQFF TGTGCCAGCAGTTCAACCTCCTTACTAGTTCCTGAGCAGTTCTTC
TRBJ2-3 NA 12 TRBV25-1 NA CASRAEVFTQYF TGTGCCAGCAGGGCCGAGGTCTTTACGCAGTATTTT
TRBJ2-7 NA 17 TRBV5-8 NA CASSFGRTYPSLYEQYF TGTGCCAGCAGCTTTGGGAGGACCTATCCTTCTCTCTACGAGCAGTACTTC
TRBJ2-1 TRBD2 15 TRBV18 NA CASSAGLAVYNEQFF TGTGCCAGCTCAGCGGGACTAGCAGTATACAATGAGCAGTTCTTC
TRBJ1-5 TRBD1 15 TRBV10-2 NA CASSEAGTAGQPQHF TGCGCCAGCAGTGAGGCCGGGACAGCGGGTCAGCCCCAGCATTTT
TRBJ1-5 TRBD1 15 TRBV19 NA CASSIGDRGTQPQHF TGTGCCAGTAGTATAGGGGACAGGGGGACTCAGCCCCAGCATTTT
TRBJ2-1 NA 15 TRBV27 NA CASSFGQGPYNEQFF TGTGCCAGCAGTTTCGGGCAGGGGCCCTACAATGAGCAGTTCTTC
TRBJ2-1 TRBD2 18 TRBV9 NA CASSVGTSGRGVYNEQFF TGTGCCAGCAGCGTAGGGACTAGCGGGAGGGGGGTTTACAATGAGCAGTTCTTC
TRBJ2-4 TRBD1 17 TRBV18 NA CASAKGQEELAKNIQYF TGTGCCAGCGCCAAGGGACAGGAGGAACTAGCCAAAAACATTCAGTACTTC
TRBJ1-1 NA 15 TRBV21-1 NA CASSFKGVGTAEAFF TGTGCCAGCAGCTTTAAGGGGGTCGGAACGGCTGAAGCTTTCTTT
TRBJ2-1 TRBD2 14 TRBV6-5 NA CASTSGRAYNEQFF TGTGCCAGCACTAGCGGGAGGGCCTACAATGAGCAGTTCTTC
TRBJ1-2 TRBD1 14 TRBV3-1/TRBV3-2 NA CASSGPTGGEGYTF TGTGCCAGCAGCGGACCAACAGGGGGGGAAGGCTACACCTTC
TRBJ2-5 NA 16 TRBV5-1 once CASSPAGVRGRETQYF TGCGCCAGCAGCCCTGCGGGGGTCAGGGGTCGGGAGACCCAGTACTTC
TRBJ2-2 TRBD1 15 TRBV18 NA CASSDGQGYTGELFF TGTGCCAGCTCAGACGGACAGGGGTACACCGGGGAGCTGTTTTTT
TRBJ2-5 TRBD1 16 TRBV19 NA CASSQRQGVGQETQYF TGTGCCAGTAGCCAAAGACAGGGAGTAGGGCAAGAGACCCAGTACTTC
TRBJ1-2 NA 13 TRBV5-4 NA CASSLGQNYGYTF TGTGCCAGCAGCTTGGGGCAGAACTATGGCTACACCTTC
TRBJ2-5 TRBD2 14 TRBV19 NA CASRGREGKETQYF TGTGCCAGTAGGGGACGGGAGGGGAAAGAGACCCAGTACTTC
TRBJ1-1 NA 14 TRBV6-5 once CASSYSPGKTEAFF TGTGCCAGCAGTTACTCGCCAGGCAAAACTGAAGCTTTCTTT
TRBJ2-7 NA 13 TRBV12-3/TRBV12-4 NA CASSFAGNYEQYF TGTGCCAGCAGTTTTGCCGGGAACTACGAGCAGTACTTC
TRBJ1-2 TRBD1 14 TRBV18 NA CASSPGQGNFGYTF TGTGCCAGCTCACCGGGACAGGGTAACTTTGGCTACACCTTC
TRBJ1-2 NA 14 TRBV2 once CASSAGVTGYGYTF TGTGCCAGCAGCGCGGGAGTAACGGGCTATGGCTACACCTTC
TRBJ2-6 TRBD1 17 TRBV12-5 NA CASGLGTGSSGANVLTF TGTGCTAGTGGCCTTGGGACAGGGAGCTCTGGGGCCAACGTCCTGACTTTC
TRBJ2-3 NA 20 TRBV3-1/TRBV3-2 NA CASSHPGQGASGRPTDTQYF TGTGCCAGCAGCCACCCGGGACAGGGGGCTAGCGGGAGGCCCACAGATACGCAGTATTTT
TRBJ2-1 TRBD1 15 TRBV5-1 NA CASSPDRGPYNEQFF TGCGCCAGCAGCCCCGACAGGGGTCCCTACAATGAGCAGTTCTTC
TRBJ2-5 NA 14 TRBV5-1 NA CASSPNTGRETQYF TGCGCCAGCAGCCCCAATACAGGGCGCGAGACCCAGTACTTC
TRBJ2-1 NA 15 TRBV4-2 NA CASSQVNSRVNEQFF TGTGCCAGCAGCCAAGTTAATAGCAGGGTCAATGAGCAGTTCTTC
TRBJ2-5 TRBD2 14 TRBV7-2 NA CASSPGTRQETQYF TGTGCCAGCAGCCCCGGGACTAGGCAAGAGACCCAGTACTTC
TRBJ2-2 NA 16 TRBV20-1 NA CSASSEGAQNTGELFF TGCAGTGCTAGTTCAGAAGGAGCGCAGAACACCGGGGAGCTGTTTTTT
TRBJ1-2 NA 11 TRBV20-1 NA CSANEGDGYTF TGCAGTGCTAACGAAGGGGATGGCTACACCTTC
TRBJ1-2 NA 14 TRBV7-2 NA CASSPVRGDYGYTF TGTGCCAGCAGCCCAGTACGGGGGGACTATGGCTACACCTTC
TRBJ2-5 TRBD1 13 TRBV12-3/TRBV12-4 NA CASGRTGRKTQYF TGTGCCAGCGGGAGGACAGGGAGAAAGACCCAGTACTTC
TRBJ2-3 TRBD1 16 TRBV11-2 NA CASSLERTGMADTQYF TGTGCCAGCAGCTTAGAGAGGACAGGGATGGCAGATACGCAGTATTTT
TRBJ2-3 TRBD2 13 TRBV10-1 NA CASSVLAGDTQYF TGCGCCAGCAGTGTACTAGCGGGGGATACGCAGTATTTT
TRBJ2-3 NA 16 TRBV7-2 NA CASSRRSGRQTDTQYF TGTGCCAGCAGCCGTCGGAGCGGGCGACAGACAGATACGCAGTATTTT
TRBJ2-5 NA 21 TRBV21-1 NA CASSKRTGTSGRAGVTETQYF TGTGCCAGCAGCAAGAGAACCGGGACTAGCGGGAGGGCTGGGGTCACGGAGACCCAGTACTTC
TRBJ2-1 NA 16 TRBV7-9 NA CASSLVVAAPYNEQFF TGTGCCAGCAGCTTAGTTGTAGCGGCCCCCTACAATGAGCAGTTCTTC
TRBJ2-7 NA 17 TRBV5-8 NA CASSLSIAEYPPYEQYF TGTGCCAGCAGCTTGAGCATAGCGGAGTATCCCCCCTACGAGCAGTACTTC
TRBJ2-7 NA 13 TRBV5-4 once CASSSSQFREQYF TGTGCCAGCAGCTCTTCCCAATTCAGGGAGCAGTACTTC
TRBJ2-2 TRBD2 17 TRBV19 NA CASSIPALAGRTGELFF TGTGCCAGTAGTATCCCGGCACTAGCGGGACGGACCGGGGAGCTGTTTTTT
TRBJ2-3 NA 14 TRBV19 NA CATQDYTSTDTQYF TGTGCCACCCAGGACTATACTAGCACAGATACGCAGTATTTT
TRBJ1-2 NA 12 TRBV6-5 once CASSYGTRGYTF TGTGCCAGCAGTTACGGGACACGGGGCTACACCTTC
TRBJ1-2 NA 14 TRBV28 NA CASSLVQSAYGYTF TGTGCCAGCAGTTTAGTACAGTCTGCCTATGGCTACACCTTC
TRBJ2-3 TRBD1 15 TRBV6-6 few CASSTPDRGGPTQYF TGTGCCAGCAGTACCCCGGACAGGGGCGGGCCTACGCAGTATTTT
TRBJ1-6 TRBD1 19 TRBV27 NA CASRDRSSFTVSYNSPLHF TGTGCCAGCAGGGACAGGAGCTCATTCACCGTCTCCTATAATTCACCCCTCCACTTT
TRBJ2-7 TRBD2 15 TRBV11-3 NA CATYGTSGSMYEQYF TGTGCCACCTACGGGACTAGCGGGAGCATGTACGAGCAGTACTTC
TRBJ2-5 TRBD2 16 TRBV27 NA CASSPGTSGWGETQYF TGTGCCAGCAGTCCTGGGACTAGCGGGTGGGGGGAGACCCAGTACTTC
TRBJ2-1 NA 12 TRBV7-9 NA CASRKQGGEQFF TGTGCCAGCAGGAAACAGGGCGGCGAGCAGTTCTTC
TRBJ2-4 NA 14 TRBV20-1 NA CSASIRVYKNIQYF TGCAGTGCTAGTATCAGGGTTTACAAAAACATTCAGTACTTC